Listed here are 17 T cell receptor beta chains from one sample, sequenced in a study of blood T cell repertoires in COVID-19. The table came from immunoSEQ multiplex PCR; TCRdb's copy has only in-frame clones and leaves some out. The data show 250,000 to 350,000 clones, approximately 90% seen once. Sequencing was carried out using peripheral blood. The receptors come from a woman aged 60-70 years with acute or convalescent COVID-19.

The chain joins TRBV20-1 to TRBJ1-6, with 8 bases that match TRBD1. Germline CDR1 and CDR2: DFQATT and SNEGSKA (reference sequence). The CDR3 sequence is 15 residues long. The V and J ends lost 3 bases and 1 base, in that order; junction bases with no gene match: 2. Here the CDR3 reads CSASYRGSYNSPLHF. CDR3 coding DNA: TGCAGTGCTAGTTACAGGGGGTCCTATAATTCACCCCTCCACTTT.

The rearrangement uses TRBV7-2 and TRBJ1-1; no firm D call. The CDR3 sequence is 14 residues long. Germline CDR1 reads SGHTA; CDR2 reads FQGNSA. V was pared by 6 bases and J by 1 base, with 12 bases between. CDR3 sequence reads: CASSYLGPNTEAFF. The CDR3 DNA reads as TGTGCCAGCAGTTATCTCGGTCCGAACACTGAAGCTTTCTTT.

This clone has a single count. The chain employs TRBV20-1 and TRBJ1-1, with D possibly being TRBD1 (5 bases). The ends were cut back, 0 bases at V and 7 bases at J, with 6 bases in the middle. Germline V gives CDR1 DFQATT, CDR2 SNEGSKA (reference sequence). The CDR3 is made up of 11 amino acids. Here the CDR3 reads CSARDRVEAFF. CDR3 in DNA: TGCAGTGCTAGAGACAGGGTTGAAGCTTTCTTT.

The V and J genes are TRBV5-6 and TRBJ2-2; 7 bases fit TRBD1. The CDR3 runs to 15 residues. CDR1 is SGHDT and CDR2 is YYEEEE in the germline V gene. The trim removed 1 base at V and 1 base at J, leaving 1 base unmatched. CDR3 bases: TGTGCCAGCAGCTTGACAGGGGTGAACACCGGGGAGCTGTTTTTT. Translating it yields CASSLTGVNTGELFF.

This chain connects TRBV9 to TRBJ2-1; TRBD2 is a possible D gene (6 bases). CDR1 is SGDLS and CDR2 is YYNGEE in the germline V gene. The CDR3 length is 16 residues. V dropped 0 bases and J dropped 1 base, with 11 bases sitting between them. This chain's CDR3 is CASSVAYSGSYNEQFF. In DNA form, the CDR3 reads TGTGCCAGCAGCGTAGCCTACAGCGGGTCCTACAATGAGCAGTTCTTC.

The chain is built from TRBV5-1 and TRBJ2-1; maybe TRBD1 (5 bases). The CDR3 consists of 13 residues. Between the trimmed V and J ends, which lost 0 bases and 6 bases, there was a span of 7 bases. Germline V lookup: CDR1 SGHRS, CDR2 YFSETQ. The CDR3 sequence is CASSLDRPNEQFF. CDR3 DNA: TGCGCCAGCAGCTTGGACAGGCCCAATGAGCAGTTCTTC. Full variable domain (outside the CDR3, taken from reference TRBV5-1 and TRBJ2-1): KAGVTQTPRYLIKTRGQQVTLSCSPISGHRSVSWYQQTPGQGLQFLFEYFSETQRNKGNFPGRFSGRQFSNSRSEMNVSTLELGDSALYLCASSLDRPNEQFFGPGTRLTVL.

This chain's CDR3 is CASSPFGLAGVETQYF. Here the CDR3 DNA reads TGCGCCAGCAGCCCTTTTGGGCTAGCGGGAGTAGAGACCCAGTACTTC. The chain uses TRBV4-1 and TRBJ2-5; 10 nucleotides line up with TRBD2. CDR1 and CDR2 (germline): MGHRA, YSYEKL. The junction had 9 bases not matched to a gene; V was cut back by 4 bases and J by 4 bases. This CDR3 spans 16 amino acids.

This clone was seen a single time. This chain uses TRBV2 with TRBJ1-3, with a possible D match to TRBD1 (5 bases). The CDR3 covers 17 residues. V lost 1 base to trimming and J lost 4 bases, with 17 bases between them. Germline V gene data show CDR1 as SNHLY and CDR2 as FYNNEI. The DNA for the CDR3 is TGTGCCAGCAGTGAAGGTGAAGGCCTGGGGCCGGGAAACACCATATATTTT. Protein sequence: CASSEGEGLGPGNTIYF. The entire variable domain, with the rest obtained from reference TRBV2 and TRBJ1-3, is as follows: EPEVTQTPSHQVTQMGQEVILRCVPISNHLYFYWYRQILGQKVEFLVSFYNNEISEKSEIFDDQFSVERPDGSNFTLKIRSTKLEDSAMYFCASSEGEGLGPGNTIYFGEGSWLTVV.

The chain has TRBV9 and TRBJ2-2; TRBD2 aligns across 10 bases. Germline V gene lookup returns CDR1 SGDLS and CDR2 YYNGEE. This CDR3 comprises 17 residues. V shed 0 bases, J shed 4 bases, and the junction held 6 bases outside the gene matches. The CDR3 loop reads CASSVGSGGAGTGELFF. The CDR3 DNA reads as TGTGCCAGCAGCGTAGGGAGCGGGGGGGCCGGCACCGGGGAGCTGTTTTTT.

The chain carries TRBV28 and TRBJ1-2; a weak D match, TRBD1 (6 bases). The germline CDR1 and CDR2 sequences are MDHEN and SYDVKM. The germline V and J ends were trimmed by 6 bases and 1 base, with 21 bases remaining between them. The CDR3 is 17 amino acids. CDR3 nucleotides: TGTGCCAGCAGCCTAAAAACCGAAACACAGGGTAACTATGGCTACACCTTC. Translating gives CASSLKTETQGNYGYTF.

The chain carries TRBV9 and TRBJ1-4; D is possibly TRBD1 (6 bases). The CDR3 totals 14 residues. Germline V lookup: CDR1 SGDLS, CDR2 YYNGEE. V was shortened by 2 bases and J by 4 bases, with 9 bases between the two germline ends. In DNA, the CDR3 is TGTGCCAGCAGCGTTGGACAGAATAATGAAAAACTGTTTTTT. Translation gives CASSVGQNNEKLFF.

The gene calls are TRBV28 and TRBJ1-2; 8 bases map to TRBD1. With 7 bases clipped from V and 5 bases from J, the junction kept 6 bases outside the gene matches. There are 13 residues in the CDR3. Germline lookup yields CDR1 MDHEN and CDR2 SYDVKM. The chain's CDR3 is CASTGGANYGYTF. CDR3 bases: TGTGCCAGCACAGGGGGCGCGAATTATGGCTACACCTTC.

The chain has TRBV10-3 and TRBJ2-7; unclear D gene. V lost 6 bases, J lost 2 bases, and 11 bases lay in between. Germline V gives CDR1 ENHRY, CDR2 SYGVKD. The CDR3 has 13 amino acids. The CDR3 region is CAIRVPPAYEQYF. The CDR3 DNA is TGTGCCATCAGGGTTCCACCAGCCTACGAGCAGTACTTC.

The chain uses TRBV18 and TRBJ1-2; 7 bases agree with TRBD1. With 5 bases clipped from V and 6 bases from J, the junction kept 12 bases outside the gene matches. Germline assignment: CDR1 KGHSH and CDR2 LQKENI. The CDR3 contains 15 residues. The CDR3 DNA follows: TGTGCCAGCTCAGAGCAGACAGGGACCATGGATGGCTACACCTTC. Protein sequence: CASSEQTGTMDGYTF.

The chain carries TRBV24-1 and TRBJ1-3; D unresolved. The germline V gene has CDR1 KGHDR and CDR2 SFDVKD. V was clipped by 0 bases and J by 0 bases, with 11 bases between them. This CDR3 region has 17 residues. CDR3 protein: CATSDLRRIPSGNTIYF. In DNA form, the CDR3 reads TGTGCCACCAGTGATTTGCGGAGGATACCCTCTGGAAACACCATATATTTT.

This chain links TRBV25-1 with TRBJ2-5, with no clear D. Germline CDR1 is MGHDK and CDR2 is SYGVNS. There are 12 residues in the CDR3. V was trimmed by 5 bases and J by 2 bases, leaving 6 bases between them. The CDR3 sequence is CASSPGQETQYF. In DNA form, the CDR3 reads TGTGCCAGCAGTCCCGGTCAAGAGACCCAGTACTTC.

The chain combines TRBV9 with TRBJ1-6; D is unresolved. This CDR3 has 15 amino acids. From germline, CDR1 is SGDLS and CDR2 YYNGEE. V was pared by 4 bases and J by 4 bases, with 12 bases between. CDR3 in amino acids: CASSFSGLYNSPLHF. In DNA form, the CDR3 reads TGTGCCAGCAGCTTCTCCGGGTTATATAATTCACCCCTCCACTTT. Full variable domain (missing parts from reference TRBV9 and TRBJ1-6): DSGVTQTPKHLITATGQRVTLRCSPRSGDLSVYWYQQSLDQGLQFLIQYYNGEERAKGNILERFSAQQFPDLHSELNLSSLELGDSALYFCASSFSGLYNSPLHFGNGTRLTVT.